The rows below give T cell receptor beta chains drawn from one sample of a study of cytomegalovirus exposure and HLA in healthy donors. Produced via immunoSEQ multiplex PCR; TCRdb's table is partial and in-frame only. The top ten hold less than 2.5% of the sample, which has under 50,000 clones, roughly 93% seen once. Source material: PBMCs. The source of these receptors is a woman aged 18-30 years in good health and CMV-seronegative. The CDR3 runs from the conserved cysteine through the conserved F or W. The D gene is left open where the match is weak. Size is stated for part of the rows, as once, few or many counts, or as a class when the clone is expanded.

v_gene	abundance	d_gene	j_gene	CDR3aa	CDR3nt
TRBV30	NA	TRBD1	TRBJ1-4	CAWSHRGRREKLFF	TGTGCCTGGAGTCACAGGGGGCGCCGTGAAAAACTGTTTTTT
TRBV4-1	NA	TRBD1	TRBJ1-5	CASSQGDRLNQPQHF	TGCGCCAGCAGCCAAGGGGACAGACTAAATCAGCCCCAGCATTTT
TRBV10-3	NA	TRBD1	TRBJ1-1	CAIRQTGVTEAFF	TGTGCCATCAGGCAGACAGGGGTGACTGAAGCTTTCTTT
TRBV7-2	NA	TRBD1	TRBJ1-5	CASSYANPRGISNQPQHF	TGTGCCAGCAGCTACGCGAACCCCAGGGGGATTAGCAATCAGCCCCAGCATTTT
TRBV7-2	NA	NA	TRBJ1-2	CASSSWRQPRWGYTF	TGTGCCAGCAGCTCCTGGCGGCAGCCCCGTTGGGGCTACACCTTC
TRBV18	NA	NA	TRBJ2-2	CASSPPLAAENTGELFF	TGTGCCAGCTCACCACCCTTAGCCGCGGAGAACACCGGGGAGCTGTTTTTT
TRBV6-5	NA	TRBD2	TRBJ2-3	CASSREVTDTQYF	TGTGCCAGTTCGCGGGAGGTAACAGATACGCAGTATTTT
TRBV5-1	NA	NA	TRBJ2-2	CASKRGGVSGELFF	TGCGCCAGCAAACGAGGGGGGGTCTCCGGGGAGCTGTTTTTT
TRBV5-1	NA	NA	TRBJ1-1	CASSSSTGNTEAFF	TGCGCCAGCAGCTCCTCGACAGGGAACACTGAAGCTTTCTTT
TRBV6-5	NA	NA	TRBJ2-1	CASSYSINGNEQFF	TGTGCCAGCAGTTACTCCATAAACGGGAATGAGCAGTTCTTC
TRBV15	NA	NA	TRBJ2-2	CATSRDKNTGELFF	TGTGCCACCAGCAGGGACAAAAACACCGGGGAGCTGTTTTTT
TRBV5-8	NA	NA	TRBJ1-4	CASGRGRPNEKLFF	TGTGCCAGCGGCCGAGGGAGGCCGAACGAAAAACTGTTTTTT
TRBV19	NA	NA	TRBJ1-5	CASSIRAGGQPQHF	TGTGCCAGTAGTATTAGGGCGGGTGGTCAGCCCCAGCATTTT
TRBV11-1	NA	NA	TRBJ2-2	CASNIGTKNTGELFF	TGTGCCAGCAATATCGGGACAAAGAACACCGGGGAGCTGTTTTTT
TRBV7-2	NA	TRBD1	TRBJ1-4	CASSPTGSWEKLFF	TGTGCCAGCAGCCCGACAGGGTCTTGGGAAAAACTGTTTTTT
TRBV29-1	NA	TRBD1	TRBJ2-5	CSVWWDSGTQYF	TGCAGCGTCTGGTGGGACAGTGGGACCCAGTACTTC
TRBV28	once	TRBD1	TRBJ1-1	CASSRTGGDRTEAFF	TGTGCCAGCAGCCGTACAGGGGGCGATCGGACTGAAGCTTTCTTT
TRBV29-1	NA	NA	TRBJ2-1	CSVAAPEYNEQFF	TGCAGCGTGGCGGCTCCAGAGTACAATGAGCAGTTCTTC
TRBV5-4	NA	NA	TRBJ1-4	CASSLGANTEKLFF	TGTGCCAGCAGCTTAGGGGCCAACACCGAAAAACTGTTTTTT
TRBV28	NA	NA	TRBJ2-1	CASSLGTYNEQFF	TGTGCCAGCAGTTTAGGGACATACAATGAGCAGTTCTTC
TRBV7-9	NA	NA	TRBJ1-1	CASSSSGINTEAFF	TGTGCCAGCAGCTCCTCAGGGATCAACACTGAAGCTTTCTTT
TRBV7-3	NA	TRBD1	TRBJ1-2	CASSGDSRGYTF	TGTGCCAGCAGCGGGGACAGTCGGGGCTACACCTTC
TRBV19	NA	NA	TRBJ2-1	CASSIRSSGNEQFF	TGTGCCAGTAGTATAAGGAGTAGCGGCAATGAGCAGTTCTTC
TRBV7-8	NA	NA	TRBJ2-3	CASSLVTSLSTDTQYF	TGTGCCAGCAGCTTAGTAACTTCCTTAAGCACAGATACGCAGTATTTT
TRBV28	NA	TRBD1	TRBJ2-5	CASRIMLATGVKGTQYF	TGTGCCAGCAGAATAATGCTAGCGACAGGGGTAAAGGGGACCCAGTACTTC
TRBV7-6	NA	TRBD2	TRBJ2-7	CASGPSSTSSEQYF	TGTGCCAGCGGTCCTTCTTCGACTAGCAGCGAGCAGTACTTC
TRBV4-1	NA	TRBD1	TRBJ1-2	CASSQDRDRDYGYTF	TGCGCCAGCAGCCAAGACAGGGACAGGGACTATGGCTACACCTTC
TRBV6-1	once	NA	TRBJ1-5	CASSDQGGDQPQHF	TGTGCCAGCAGTGACCAGGGAGGCGATCAGCCCCAGCATTTT
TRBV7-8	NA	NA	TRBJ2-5	CASSSRETQYF	TGTGCCAGCAGCTCCCGGGAGACCCAGTACTTC
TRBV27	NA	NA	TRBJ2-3	CASSPWPGTDTQYF	TGTGCCAGCAGTCCCTGGCCTGGCACAGATACGCAGTATTTT
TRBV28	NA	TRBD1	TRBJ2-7	CASSPETGGHEQYF	TGTGCCAGCAGTCCAGAGACAGGGGGCCACGAGCAGTACTTC
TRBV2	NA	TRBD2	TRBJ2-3	CASSGTSGGRDTQYF	TGTGCCAGCAGTGGGACTAGCGGGGGGCGAGATACGCAGTATTTT
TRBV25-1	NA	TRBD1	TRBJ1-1	CASYRGGGTGGVGTEAFF	TGTGCCAGCTACCGCGGTGGGGGGACAGGGGGCGTTGGAACTGAAGCTTTCTTT
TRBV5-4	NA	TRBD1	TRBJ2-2	CASSAGTGFAGELFF	TGTGCCAGCAGCGCCGGGACAGGGTTTGCCGGGGAGCTGTTTTTT
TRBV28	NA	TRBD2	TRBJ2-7	CASSLSCPSGIPYEQYF	TGTGCCAGCAGTTTATCTTGTCCTAGCGGGATACCCTACGAGCAGTACTTC
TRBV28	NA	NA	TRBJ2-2	CASSFPSKRTGELFF	TGTGCCAGCAGTTTCCCCTCGAAACGGACCGGGGAGCTGTTTTTT
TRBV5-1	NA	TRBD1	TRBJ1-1	CASSAMTGLDDTEAFF	TGCGCCAGCAGCGCCATGACAGGGTTGGATGACACTGAAGCTTTCTTT
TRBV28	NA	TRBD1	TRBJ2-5	CASSPGQGGETQYF	TGTGCCAGCAGCCCCGGACAGGGGGGGGAGACCCAGTACTTC
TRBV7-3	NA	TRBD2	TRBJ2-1	CASSLTGLAGLNEQFF	TGTGCCAGCAGCTTAACGGGTCTAGCGGGACTCAATGAGCAGTTCTTC
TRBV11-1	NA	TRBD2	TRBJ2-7	CASSRGQGGRSYEQYF	TGTGCCAGCAGCCGGGGTCAGGGAGGGAGGTCCTACGAGCAGTACTTC
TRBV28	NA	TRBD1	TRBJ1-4	CASSTDRGEEKLFF	TGTGCCAGCAGTACGGACAGGGGTGAAGAAAAACTGTTTTTT
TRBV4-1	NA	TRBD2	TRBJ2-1	CASSPTASGHEQFF	TGCGCCAGCAGCCCGACCGCTAGCGGCCATGAGCAGTTCTTC
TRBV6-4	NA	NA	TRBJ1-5	CASSSGANQPQHF	TGTGCCAGCAGTTCAGGGGCCAATCAGCCCCAGCATTTT